This TCR beta chain was sequenced in a study of cytomegalovirus exposure and HLA in healthy donors. PCR employed 60 Vbeta and 13 Jbeta primers. Clones were sequenced by immunoSEQ multiplex PCR, and TCRdb holds only the in-frame ones, with some missing. The sample consists of about 99,000 clones, around three quarters of them appearing once. This clone occurred a few times. What it recognizes is unknown. Germline-derived CDR1 and CDR2 are SEHNR and FQNEAQ (reference sequence). CDR3 length: 14 residues. Trimming took off 4 bases at V and 3 bases at J, with 10 bases between the two ends. Study results and limitations: Several of the most significant clusters appeared linked to common viral pathogens, based on a later analysis. Earlier results showed most TCR beta V segments being productive about 87% or about 30% of the time.

The clonotype comes from a man aged 45-65 years in good health and CMV-seropositive. V gene TRBV7-9 combines with J gene TRBJ1-5; the D gene is possibly TRBD1 (5 bases). Sequencing was performed on PBMCs. CDR3 loop: CASSSQGPNQPQHF. The CDR3 coding sequence is TGTGCCAGCAGCTCCCAGGGCCCCAATCAGCCCCAGCATTTT.